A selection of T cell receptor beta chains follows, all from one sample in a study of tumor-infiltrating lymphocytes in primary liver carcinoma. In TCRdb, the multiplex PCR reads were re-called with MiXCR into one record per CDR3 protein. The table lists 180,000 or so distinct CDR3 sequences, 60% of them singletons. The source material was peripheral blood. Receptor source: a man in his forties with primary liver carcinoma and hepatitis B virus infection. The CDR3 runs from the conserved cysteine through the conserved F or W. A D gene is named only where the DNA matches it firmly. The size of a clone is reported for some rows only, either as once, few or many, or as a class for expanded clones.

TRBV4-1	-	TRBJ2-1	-	TGCGCCAGCGGCCAAGATGGTCAGGTTTCCTACAATGAGCAGTTCTTC	CASGQDGQVSYNEQFF
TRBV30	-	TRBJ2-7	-	TGTGCCTGGAGTGTCATACAGGGCGTCGAGCAGTACTTC	CAWSVIQGVEQYF
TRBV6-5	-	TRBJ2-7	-	TGTGCCAGCAGACTCGGGCCCTCCTACGAGCAGTACTTC	CASRLGPSYEQYF
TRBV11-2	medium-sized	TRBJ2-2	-	TGTGCCAGCAGCTTAGTCGGACGGGGCACCGGGGAGCTGTTTTTT	CASSLVGRGTGELFF
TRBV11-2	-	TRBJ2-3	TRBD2	TGTACCAGCAGCTCAAGGACTAGCGGGCCCACAGATACGCAGTATTTT	CTSSSRTSGPTDTQYF
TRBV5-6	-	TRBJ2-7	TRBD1	TGTGCCAGCAGCTTCCCAGGGGGCCACGAGCAGAACTTC	CASSFPGGHEQNF
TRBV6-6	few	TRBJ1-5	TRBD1	TGTGCCAGCAGCATCGACAGGGATCTTCAGCCCCAGCATTTT	CASSIDRDLQPQHF
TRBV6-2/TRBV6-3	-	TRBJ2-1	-	TGTGCCAGCAGCCCGCTCCGTGTTACTAGTTTCAGTGAGCAGTTCTTC	CASSPLRVTSFSEQFF
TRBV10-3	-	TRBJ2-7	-	TGTGCCATCAGTGTAGAACTGAGCTACGAGCCGTACTTC	CAISVELSYEPYF
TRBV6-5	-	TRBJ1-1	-	TGTGCCAGCAGCCGGCCTACTGGGGGGAACACTGAAGCTTTCTTT	CASSRPTGGNTEAFF
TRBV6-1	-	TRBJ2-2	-	TGTGCCAGCAGTGCGTCGAACACCGGGGAGCTGTTTTTT	CASSASNTGELFF
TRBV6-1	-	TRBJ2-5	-	TGTACCAGCAGTGAAATATCTAGAGAGACCCAGTACTTC	CTSSEISRETQYF
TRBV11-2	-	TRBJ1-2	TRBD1	TGTGCCAGCAATACTGACAGGGGGCATGGCTACACCTTC	CASNTDRGHGYTF
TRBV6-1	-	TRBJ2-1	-	TGTGCCAGCACCCGGGGTGAGCAGTTATTC	CASTRGEQLF
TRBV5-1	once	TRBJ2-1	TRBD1	TGCGCCGGCAGCTTAGGACAGGGAGCCGATGAGCAGTTCTTC	CAGSLGQGADEQFF
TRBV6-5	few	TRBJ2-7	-	TGTGCCAGCAGTTACCAGTACGAGCAGTACTTC	CASSYQYEQYF
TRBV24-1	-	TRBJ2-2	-	TGTGCCACCAGTGATCCCCGGAAAGCGGGGAACACCGGGGAGCTGTTTTTT	CATSDPRKAGNTGELFF
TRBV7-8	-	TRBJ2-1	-	TGTGCCAGCGGCTTAGCGGCGGGTATGGATGAGCACTTCTTC	CASGLAAGMDEHFF
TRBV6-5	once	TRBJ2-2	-	TGTGCCAGCAGTTTTGGCGAAACCGGGGAGCTGTTTTTT	CASSFGETGELFF
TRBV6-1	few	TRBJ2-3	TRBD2	TGTGCCAGCCAGCGGGAGTACTTAGATACGCAGTATTTT	CASQREYLDTQYF
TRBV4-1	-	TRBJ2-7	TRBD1	TGCGCCAGCAGCCGAGGGCAGGGGGATGTCTGGGAGCAGTACTTC	CASSRGQGDVWEQYF
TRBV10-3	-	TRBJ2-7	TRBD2	TGTGCCATCTGTCGGACTAGCGGGCTATACGAGCAGTACTTC	CAICRTSGLYEQYF
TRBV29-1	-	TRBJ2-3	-	TGCAGCGGAAGATTGTACTCTAGCGCAGATACGCAGTATTTT	CSGRLYSSADTQYF
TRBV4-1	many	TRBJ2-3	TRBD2	TGCGCCAGCAGCCAAGGAGCCCTAGCGGGACGGATGGATACGCAGTATTTT	CASSQGALAGRMDTQYF
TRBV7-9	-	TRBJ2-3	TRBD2	TGTGCCAGCACCGGGGGGGGAAATACGCAGTATTTT	CASTGGGNTQYF
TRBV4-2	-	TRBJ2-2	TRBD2	TGTGCCAGCAGCCAAGGGGGACTAGCGGGAGCGAACACCGGGGAGCTGTTTTTT	CASSQGGLAGANTGELFF